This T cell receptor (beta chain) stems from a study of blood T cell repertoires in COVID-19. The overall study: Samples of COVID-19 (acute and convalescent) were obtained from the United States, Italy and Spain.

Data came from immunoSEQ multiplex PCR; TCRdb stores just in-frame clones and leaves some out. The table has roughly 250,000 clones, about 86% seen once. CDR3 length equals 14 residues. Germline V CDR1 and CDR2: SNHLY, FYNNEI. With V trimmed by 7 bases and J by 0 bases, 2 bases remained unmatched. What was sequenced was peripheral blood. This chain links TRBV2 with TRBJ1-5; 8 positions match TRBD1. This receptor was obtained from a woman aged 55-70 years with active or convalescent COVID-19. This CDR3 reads CASKGQVSNQPQHF. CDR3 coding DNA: TGTGCCAGCAAGGGACAGGTTAGCAATCAGCCCCAGCATTTT.